In its sample, the clone carrying this T cell receptor (beta chain) was seen a few times. Antigen specificity is unknown. The sample belongs to a study of graft-versus-host responses after intestinal transplantation. The wider study: Transplants were multivisceral, liver-intestinal, or isolated intestinal. Each patient got anti-thymocyte globulin induction, then tacrolimus and steroids for around three years. Points from the study as a whole: Allografts of one patient group, those with graft-donor T cell macrochimerism, had high graft-versus-host to host-versus-graft clonal ratios.

The protocol was immunoSEQ multiplex PCR, while the TCRdb copy is restricted to in-frame clones and leaves out a portion. The sample includes roughly 97,000 clones, 90% of them seen just once. Looked up from germline, CDR1 is MNHNS and CDR2 is SASEGT. The CDR3 is 14 amino acids. V was cut by 7 bases and J by 11 bases, with 18 bases left in between. The material was PBMCs, obtained roughly 410 days after intestinal transplant. The chain recombines TRBV6-1 with TRBJ1-6; TRBD1 is a possible D gene (5 bases). The sequence came from a human patient who received an intestinal transplant, so some T cells may come from the graft donor. The CDR3 here is CASNQMGGRTPLHF. The CDR3 DNA reads TGTGCCAGCAACCAAATGGGGGGACGGACACCCCTCCACTTT.